This is a list of T cell receptor beta chains from one sample in a study of cytomegalovirus exposure and HLA in healthy donors. Using immunoSEQ multiplex PCR, the repertoire was profiled, and TCRdb retains in-frame clones only, with some absent. The profile covers about 160,000 clones, with roughly four fifths appearing a single time and 4.3% taken by the ten largest. Sequences were obtained from PBMCs. These receptors were taken from a man aged 40-55 years in good health and CMV-seronegative. Both conserved end residues are part of each CDR3. The order of the fields is V gene, clone size, J gene, D gene, CDR3 DNA, CDR3 protein. D genes are given only for firm matches. Clone size is not always given. Where it is, it says once, few, many or a class for expanded clones.

TRBV7-9	.	TRBJ2-3	.	TGTGCCAGCGGACTGCGGGGAAGCACAGATACGCAGTATTTT	CASGLRGSTDTQYF
TRBV2	.	TRBJ1-2	.	TGTGCCAGCACCCCTTCTATGACAGAGAACTATGGCTACACCTTC	CASTPSMTENYGYTF
TRBV6-5	.	TRBJ1-2	.	TGTGCCAGCAGTTACGGGCCACACTATGGCTACACCTTC	CASSYGPHYGYTF
TRBV14	.	TRBJ2-7	.	TGTGCCAGCAGCCAGTTCGGGGTCGAGCAGTACTTC	CASSQFGVEQYF
TRBV7-9	.	TRBJ1-2	TRBD1	TGTGCCAGCAGCCTTGTCGGGACAGTCCATGGCTACACCTTC	CASSLVGTVHGYTF
TRBV5-4	few	TRBJ2-3	TRBD2	TGTGCCAGCAGCGGGGGGGGGCGTAGCGGGGGAGATACGCAGTATTTT	CASSGGGRSGGDTQYF
TRBV11-2	.	TRBJ1-4	TRBD1	TGTGCCAGCCGGGACAGGGGTTCCCGCGGAGAAAAACTGTTTTTT	CASRDRGSRGEKLFF
TRBV28	.	TRBJ1-5	.	TGTGCCAGCACCGGACAGTTAGGCCCCCTAACTCAGCCCCAGCATTTT	CASTGQLGPLTQPQHF
TRBV5-6	.	TRBJ1-1	.	TGTGCCAGCAGCTTGGCGGGTGGGGAGCTGAACACTGAAGCTTTCTTT	CASSLAGGELNTEAFF
TRBV5-1	.	TRBJ1-1	TRBD1	TGCGCCAGCAGCTTGAGGGCAGGGGGCACTGAAGCTTTCTTT	CASSLRAGGTEAFF
TRBV5-1	.	TRBJ2-1	TRBD1	TGCGCCAGCAGCTTGGGGGACAGGGGCTCCTACAATGAGCAGTTCTTC	CASSLGDRGSYNEQFF
TRBV2	.	TRBJ1-1	.	TGTGCCAGTGCAGGGCAGGTAATAAGATTCACTGAAGCTTTCTTT	CASAGQVIRFTEAFF
TRBV2	few	TRBJ1-1	TRBD1	TGTGCCAGCAGTGACCCTACAGGGGTGACTGAAGCTTTCTTT	CASSDPTGVTEAFF
TRBV6-5	.	TRBJ2-5	.	TGTGCCAGCAGTTACTCGGTGGGGGCCGTGGAGACCCAGTACTTC	CASSYSVGAVETQYF
TRBV6-5	.	TRBJ1-2	TRBD1	TGTGCCAGCAGTTACAAAAGACAGGGTTATGGCTACACCTTC	CASSYKRQGYGYTF
TRBV28	.	TRBJ2-7	.	TGTGCCAGCAGTACCGGACAGACCTACGAGCAGTACTTC	CASSTGQTYEQYF
TRBV10-3	.	TRBJ1-1	TRBD1	TGTGCCATCAGGGAGGACAGGCGGGGGTATGAAGCTTTCTTT	CAIREDRRGYEAFF
TRBV9	.	TRBJ2-3	TRBD2	TGTGCCAGCAGCGTAGGGGTAGCGGGGACCACAGATACGCAGTATTTT	CASSVGVAGTTDTQYF
TRBV7-9	.	TRBJ2-7	TRBD1	TGTGCCAGCAGCCAGGGGGAGATCTACGAGCAGTACTTC	CASSQGEIYEQYF
TRBV7-9	.	TRBJ2-5	TRBD1	TGTGCCAGCAGCCCGGGGACAGACCAGTACTTC	CASSPGTDQYF
TRBV11-2	few	TRBJ2-7	TRBD1	TGTGCCAGCAGCTTCGGACAGGGCTACGAGCAGTACTTC	CASSFGQGYEQYF
TRBV6-5	.	TRBJ2-1	TRBD1	TGTGCCAGCAGGGGGACAGCGACCACAGGTGAGCAGTTCTTC	CASRGTATTGEQFF
TRBV13	few	TRBJ2-7	.	TGTGCCAGCAGCCGAAGGGAGGGGGCCTACGAGCAGTACTTC	CASSRREGAYEQYF
TRBV13	.	TRBJ2-1	.	TGTGCCAGCAGCTTAGGTGGGGGGTCCTACAATGAGCAGTTCTTC	CASSLGGGSYNEQFF
TRBV5-1	.	TRBJ2-7	TRBD2	TGCGCCAGCAGCTTGTCGGGGGGCTACGAGCAGTACTTC	CASSLSGGYEQYF
TRBV7-8	.	TRBJ1-1	.	TGTGCCAGCAGCGAAACGGAGAGGACTGAAGCTTTCTTT	CASSETERTEAFF
TRBV28	.	TRBJ2-2	TRBD2	TGTGCCAGCAGTTTATCGCCGCGGGGGGGTGGTGGGGAGCTGTTTTTT	CASSLSPRGGGGELFF
TRBV28	.	TRBJ2-6	.	TGTGCCAGCAGGAGCTCTGGGGCCAACGTCCTGACTTTC	CASRSSGANVLTF
TRBV9	.	TRBJ2-1	TRBD2	TGTGCCAGCAGCTCTAGCGGGGGTACCTACAATGAGCAGTTCTTC	CASSSSGGTYNEQFF
TRBV5-1	.	TRBJ2-1	TRBD2	TGCGCCAGCAGCTTACGACTAGCGGGGGGCCTCTACAATGAGCAGTTCTTC	CASSLRLAGGLYNEQFF
TRBV18	once	TRBJ2-7	.	TGTGCCAGCTCACGCGGGAAGGGTTACGAGCAGTACTTC	CASSRGKGYEQYF
TRBV6-6	.	TRBJ1-1	.	TGTGCCAGCAGTGAGTCCGGGGCTGAAGCTTTCTTT	CASSESGAEAFF
TRBV28	.	TRBJ1-1	.	TGTGCCAGCAGTTTTAAATACACTGAAGCTTTCTTT	CASSFKYTEAFF
TRBV27	.	TRBJ1-2	.	TGTGCCAGCAGTTTATCGCCGGTCTATGGCTACACCTTC	CASSLSPVYGYTF
TRBV6-5	.	TRBJ1-2	.	TGTGCCAGCAGCCCTGGACATGCTGGCTACACCTTC	CASSPGHAGYTF
TRBV4-3	.	TRBJ2-7	TRBD2	TGCGCCAGCAGCCAAGGCAGCGGGGGGCCCTACGAGCAGTACTTC	CASSQGSGGPYEQYF
TRBV28	.	TRBJ1-2	.	TGTGCCAGCAGGGCCCTGGGGAGGGGGTTCTATGGCTACACCTTC	CASRALGRGFYGYTF
TRBV6-5	.	TRBJ1-5	.	TGTGCCAGCAGTCCGATGGCAGGGGAACTTCAGCCCCAGCATTTT	CASSPMAGELQPQHF
TRBV6-5	.	TRBJ2-7	.	TGTGCCAGTTCCTGGGCAGTTGGCTACGAGCAGTACTTC	CASSWAVGYEQYF
TRBV5-1	.	TRBJ1-2	.	TGCGCCAGCAGCTTGGGACAGAACTATGGCTACACCTTC	CASSLGQNYGYTF
TRBV7-2	.	TRBJ1-1	.	TGTGCCAGCAGCCCCGCACGGGACACTGAAGCTTTCTTT	CASSPARDTEAFF
TRBV9	.	TRBJ2-5	TRBD2	TGTGCCAGCAGCGTAGACCTAGCGGGGAGGACCCAGTACTTC	CASSVDLAGRTQYF
TRBV7-8	.	TRBJ2-5	TRBD2	TGTGCCAGCACCCCTATGGGGGGGGTTCAAGAGACCCAGTACTTC	CASTPMGGVQETQYF
TRBV5-6	.	TRBJ2-1	TRBD2	TGTGCCAGCAGCCTAGCGGGTAGGGAGCAGTTCTTC	CASSLAGREQFF
TRBV27	.	TRBJ2-3	.	TGTGCCAGCAGTCCCACTTGGACAGATACGCAGTATTTT	CASSPTWTDTQYF
TRBV28	.	TRBJ1-1	TRBD1	TGTGCCAGCAGTGTCCGACAGGGGAGGAATCCAGCTTTCTTT	CASSVRQGRNPAFF
TRBV9	.	TRBJ2-2	TRBD2	TGTGCCAGCAGACCGGGACTAGTAGAGTCGGGGGAGCTGTTTTTT	CASRPGLVESGELFF
TRBV4-1	.	TRBJ1-1	TRBD1	TGCGCCAGCAGCCAAACTATGGACAGGGCGGATATAAACACTGAAGCTTTCTTT	CASSQTMDRADINTEAFF
TRBV19	.	TRBJ2-7	TRBD2	TGTGCCAGTAGTAGATCGGGACTAGCGGGTTACGAGCAGTACTTC	CASSRSGLAGYEQYF
TRBV28	.	TRBJ2-7	.	TGTGCCAGCAGTTCCGGGGCCCAGGGGTTAAGGGAGCAGTACTTC	CASSSGAQGLREQYF
TRBV13	.	TRBJ1-1	.	TGTGCCAGCAGCTTCATGAACACTGAAGCTTTCTTT	CASSFMNTEAFF
TRBV30	few	TRBJ2-4	.	TGTGCCTGGAGTGAATGGACAGAAAACATTCAGTACTTC	CAWSEWTENIQYF
TRBV10-3	.	TRBJ2-7	.	TGTGCCACAGGTTGGGCGGGGCAGCAGTACTTC	CATGWAGQQYF
TRBV13	.	TRBJ2-3	TRBD2	TGTGCCAGCAGCATCCCGACTAGCGGGGGGCCCCTCACAGATACGCAGTATTTT	CASSIPTSGGPLTDTQYF